This TCR beta chain was retrieved from a study of T cells in narcolepsy. Assay used: immunoSEQ multiplex PCR; TCRdb lists only in-frame clones, some missing. The sample comprises tens of thousands of clones, 65% to 90% of which are singletons, and 0.9% to 1.2% rests with the top ten. Germline V CDR1 and CDR2: SGHAT, FQDESV (reference sequence). The germline V and J ends were trimmed by 5 bases and 1 base, with 8 bases remaining between them. This CDR3 region has 13 residues. This sequence joins TRBV11-1 and TRBJ1-1, with D uncertain. The sequence was obtained from a human donor with narcolepsy. The sequenced sample was CD45RA- memory CD4+ T cells from PBMCs. CDR3 coding DNA: TGTGCCAGCAGCCATCCTGGGAACACTGAAGCTTTCTTT. Amino acid sequence: CASSHPGNTEAFF.